Detailed here is one T cell receptor beta chain. Its target is not known. This record comes from a study of beta chain features in type 1 diabetes. Investigators reverse transcribed all isolated RNA, so they sequenced expressed TCRB transcripts. The protocol was immunoSEQ multiplex PCR, while the TCRdb copy is restricted to in-frame clones and leaves out a portion. The table has about 340,000 clones, less than 15% seen once. V shed 2 bases and J 7 bases; nucleotides not matched to a gene: 6. Germline CDR1 and CDR2: MDHEN and SYDVKM. The CDR3 covers 15 residues. Findings of the study overall: TCRB CDR3 length was moderately but significantly reduced in all four CD4+ subsets of Type 1 diabetes patients.

The TCR sequence derives from a woman aged 18-30 years with type 1 diabetes. The chain employs TRBV28 and TRBJ2-3; 10 nucleotides agree with TRBD2. The specimen was naive CD4+ T cells from blood. CDR3 loop: CASSLSGRARNTQYF. In nucleotides, the CDR3 is TGTGCCAGCAGTTTAAGCGGGAGGGCCAGAAATACGCAGTATTTT. The full variable domain, with the rest looked up from reference TRBV28 and TRBJ2-3, is DVKVTQSSRYLVKRTGEKVFLECVQDMDHENMFWYRQDPGLGLRLIYFSYDVKMKEKGDIPEGYSVSREKKERFSLILESASTNQTSMYLCASSLSGRARNTQYFGPGTRLTVL.